One sample yielded the 29 T cell receptor beta chains listed below, sequenced in a study of cytomegalovirus exposure and HLA in healthy donors (dated by TCRdb to 2016 to 2017). Libraries were constructed by the immunoSEQ multiplex PCR assay. For the multiplex PCR, a mixture combining 60 forward primers for TCR Vbeta segments and 13 reverse primers for TCR Jbeta segments was used. TCRdb mirrors the immuneACCESS table, restricted to in-frame sequences. Some clones are absent from its copies; in checked studies, under half trace to an unresolved V gene, and the reason for the others is unknown. Here the sample has some 91,000 clones; around 76% occur a single time. The top ten constitute about 6.6% of the sample. Material for sequencing was PBMCs. Receptor source: a man aged 35 to 55 in good health and CMV-seropositive.

The chain has TRBV14 and TRBJ2-5; tentatively, D is TRBD2 (5 bases). V shed 6 bases and J shed 5 bases, with 25 bases lying between them. CDR3 length: 17 amino acids. Germline CDR1 reads SGHDN; CDR2 reads FVKESK. This chain's CDR3 is CASSHIPGKGLGETQYF. CDR3 DNA: TGTGCCAGCAGTCATATCCCGGGAAAGGGATTGGGGGAGACCCAGTACTTC. Full variable domain (missing parts from reference TRBV14 and TRBJ2-5): EAGVTQFPSHSVIEKGQTVTLRCDPISGHDNLYWYRRVMGKEIKFLLHFVKESKQDESGMPNNRFLAERTGGTYSTLKVQPAELEDSGVYFCASSHIPGKGLGETQYFGPGTRLLVL.

V gene TRBV5-4 combines with J gene TRBJ2-3, with TRBD2 matching 15 bases. With 4 bases clipped from V and 7 bases from J, the junction kept 10 bases outside the gene matches. CDR1 is SGHNT, CDR2 YYREEE, per germline (reference sequence). The CDR3 covers 17 residues. DNA of the CDR3: TGTGCCAGCAGCCACCCGGGACTAGCGGGGGGTATGAATACGCAGTATTTT. Its protein product is CASSHPGLAGGMNTQYF.

The chain recombines TRBV27 with TRBJ2-1, with D uncertain. Trimming removed 5 bases from V and 2 bases from J, with 13 bases in between. The germline gives CDR1 MNHEY, CDR2 SMNVEV (reference sequence). CDR3 length: 15 amino acids. The CDR3 DNA reads as TGTGCCAGCAGTCCCCTAGGTGGTCCCTACAATGAGCAGTTCTTC. This translates into CASSPLGGPYNEQFF.

V and J are TRBV6-1 and TRBJ1-1; the D is unclear. Germline CDR1 and CDR2: MNHNS and SASEGT. The CDR3 runs 12 residues. Trimming stripped 5 bases from V and 5 bases from J, with 9 bases between. The CDR3 nucleotides read TGTGCCAGCAGTCTGACAATTACTGAAGCTTTCTTT. Translating gives CASSLTITEAFF.

This clone turned up a few times. The V and J genes are TRBV4-3 and TRBJ1-5, with D possibly being TRBD1 (5 bases). The germline gives CDR1 LGHNA, CDR2 YSLEER. CDR3 length: 15 amino acids. The V end was cut by 1 base, the J end by 6 bases, with 13 bases between. The CDR3 region has the DNA TGCGCCAGCAGCCAAGCTCTCGGGGGTGGTCAGCCCCAGCATTTT. Translated: CASSQALGGGQPQHF.

A few counts support this clone. The genes are TRBV6-5 and TRBJ2-2, with TRBD1 matching over 9 bases. V shed 2 bases, J shed 5 bases, and the junction held 6 bases outside the gene matches. Germline values: CDR1 MNHEY, CDR2 SVGAGI. The CDR3 is made up of 16 amino acids. This chain's CDR3 is CASSYDGTGITGELFF. The CDR3 region has the DNA TGTGCCAGCAGTTACGATGGGACAGGGATAACCGGGGAGCTGTTTTTT.

V and J are TRBV19 and TRBJ1-1; a possible D gene is TRBD1 (5 bases). This CDR3 region has 14 residues. V dropped 3 bases and J dropped 0 bases, with 8 bases sitting between them. Germline CDR1 is LNHDA and CDR2 is SQIVND (reference sequence). As DNA, the CDR3 is TGTGCCAGTAGTATCTGGACATTGAACACTGAAGCTTTCTTT. It yields the protein CASSIWTLNTEAFF.

The chain joins TRBV6-7 to TRBJ1-4; D uncertain. TRBV6-7 has ORF status, its function being uncertain. The CDR3 consists of 16 residues. Trimming stripped 0 bases from V and 7 bases from J, with 15 bases between. The CDR3 loop is CASSYSLKREPEKLFF. CDR3 DNA: TGTGCCAGCAGTTACTCGCTTAAGAGGGAACCTGAAAAACTGTTTTTT.

V gene TRBV10-2 combines with J gene TRBJ2-3; the match to TRBD2 covers 10 bases. Germline V gives CDR1 WSHSY, CDR2 SAAADI. This CDR3 spans 15 amino acids. J was trimmed by 1 base and V by 7 bases; bases with no gene match: 5. The CDR3 loop is CASITAGGGTDTQYF. The CDR3 region has the DNA TGCGCCAGCATTACAGCGGGGGGGGGCACAGATACGCAGTATTTT.

The CDR3 DNA is TGTGCCAGTAGTCTAGGGGCACAGTTGAACACTGAAGCTTTCTTT. Encoded protein: CASSLGAQLNTEAFF. The chain joins TRBV19 to TRBJ1-1; the D gene is possibly TRBD1 (5 bases). Germline V gene sequence: CDR1 LNHDA, CDR2 SQIVND (reference sequence). The CDR3 covers 15 residues. V lost 5 bases and J lost 0, with 13 bases in between.

By sample share, this clone is medium-sized. The J gene is TRBJ2-7, the V gene TRBV5-1; 11 bases align to TRBD1. CDR3 size: 16 residues. Germline trimming cut 0 bases from V and 2 bases from J; bases unmatched to any gene: 4. Germline V CDR1 and CDR2: SGHRS, YFSETQ. The CDR3, as DNA: TGCGCCAGCAGCTTGGGGACAGGGGGCGGGACCTACGAGCAGTACTTC. It specifies CASSLGTGGGTYEQYF. The full variable domain, its missing parts supplied by reference TRBV5-1 and TRBJ2-7, is KAGVTQTPRYLIKTRGQQVTLSCSPISGHRSVSWYQQTPGQGLQFLFEYFSETQRNKGNFPGRFSGRQFSNSRSEMNVSTLELGDSALYLCASSLGTGGGTYEQYFGPGTRLTVT.

The chain joins TRBV18 to TRBJ1-1, with D possibly being TRBD1 (6 bases). CDR1 KGHSH and CDR2 LQKENI come from the germline V gene. The CDR3 covers 14 residues. Trimming removed 3 bases at V and 1 base at J, with 9 bases between. The CDR3 DNA is TGTGCCAGCTCACCGGGGGACAAGAACACTGAAGCTTTCTTT. This gives the protein CASSPGDKNTEAFF.

The chain combines TRBV15 with TRBJ2-7; a possible D gene is TRBD1 (6 bases). This CDR3 region has 15 residues. V gave up 5 bases and J gave up 0 bases, with 14 bases separating them. CDR1 is LNHNV, CDR2 YYDKDF, per germline (reference sequence). CDR3: CATSPDDRPSYEQYF. CDR3 sequence (DNA): TGTGCCACCAGCCCTGACGACAGGCCCTCCTACGAGCAGTACTTC.

This clone was observed a single time. This chain uses TRBV7-2 with TRBJ2-1; 7 bases fit TRBD2. The V gene end was trimmed by 8 bases and the J gene end by 10 bases; junction bases not matched to a gene: 14. The length of the CDR3 is 14 residues. Per the germline V gene, CDR1 is SGHTA and CDR2 is FQGNSA. The CDR3 sequence: CASGPKTGGGEQFF. In DNA form, the CDR3 reads TGTGCCAGCGGACCAAAGACGGGGGGAGGGGAGCAGTTCTTC.

This clone turned up a few times. The CDR3, as DNA: TGTGCCAGCAGCATACCCTCGGGTCAGGGGCCTAACTATGGCTACACCTTC. Its translation is CASSIPSGQGPNYGYTF. The chain links TRBV9 to TRBJ1-2, with D possibly being TRBD1 (6 bases). The CDR3 spans 17 residues. V lost 4 bases and J 0 bases, leaving 19 bases between the germline ends. Germline lookup yields CDR1 SGDLS and CDR2 YYNGEE.

The V gene is TRBV6-1, the J gene TRBJ1-3; 7 nucleotides agree with TRBD1. This CDR3 region has 17 residues. With V trimmed by 4 bases and J by 0 bases, 9 bases remained unmatched. Germline CDR1 and CDR2: MNHNS and SASEGT. This CDR3 reads CASSVTGAYSSGNTIYF. CDR3 nucleotide sequence: TGTGCCAGCAGTGTAACAGGGGCTTATAGCTCTGGAAACACCATATATTTT.

The chain couples TRBV4-1 to TRBJ1-5, with D maybe TRBD1 (5 bases). The germline gives CDR1 MGHRA, CDR2 YSYEKL. V lost 4 bases, J lost 7 bases, and 11 bases lay in between. The CDR3 is made up of 13 amino acids. The chain's CDR3 is CASSPPGGQPQHF. In DNA form, the CDR3 reads TGCGCCAGCAGCCCCCCCGGGGGGCAGCCCCAGCATTTT.

Remarks on this clone: A junction end diverges from the germline sequence, so it may reflect a read error. The chain carries TRBV18 and TRBJ2-5; 7 bases map to TRBD1. Germline V gives CDR1 KGHSH, CDR2 LQKENI. The CDR3 runs 16 residues. CDR3 loop: CASPPPSWDSQETQYF. Here the CDR3 DNA reads TGTGCCAGCCCACCACCGAGTTGGGACAGCCAAGAGACCCAGTACTTC.

This clone was detected only once. The chain recombines TRBV28 with TRBJ2-5, with 7 bases lining up with TRBD2. The CDR3 sequence is 15 residues long. The V and J ends lost 3 bases and 5 bases, in that order; junction bases with no gene match: 9. Germline V CDR1 and CDR2: MDHEN, SYDVKM. Written as DNA, the CDR3 is TGTGCCAGCAGTTTGGAGGACTTAGCGGGCGAGACCCAGTACTTC. It encodes CASSLEDLAGETQYF.

Remarks on this clone: The junction departs from the called germline gene at one end, perhaps through a read error. V usage is TRBV7-9 and J usage is TRBJ2-1; possible D gene TRBD1, 7 bases. Germline loops: CDR1 SEHNR, CDR2 FQNEAQ (reference sequence). The CDR3 runs to 15 residues. Here the CDR3 reads CSSSLLRGAYNEQFF. CDR3 nucleotide sequence: TGTTCCAGCAGCTTACTCAGGGGGGCATACAATGAGCAGTTCTTC.

The chain combines TRBV4-1 with TRBJ2-6; 7 bases agree with TRBD2. From germline, CDR1 is MGHRA and CDR2 YSYEKL. V lost 4 bases and J lost 0; bases outside the gene matches: 3. This CDR3 is 16 amino acids long. The CDR3 coding sequence is TGCGCCAGCAGCCCCGGCGGGGGCTCTGGGGCCAACGTCCTGACTTTC. It codes for CASSPGGGSGANVLTF.

The chain recombines TRBV10-3 with TRBJ2-5; 7 bases are a match to TRBD1. V gave up 7 bases and J gave up 4 bases; unmatched junction bases: 9. CDR3 length equals 14 residues. Germline loops: CDR1 ENHRY, CDR2 SYGVKD. The CDR3 region is CAITDRARGETQYF. Here the CDR3 DNA reads TGTGCCATCACCGACAGGGCAAGGGGAGAGACCCAGTACTTC.

This clone has a handful of counts. The J gene is TRBJ1-4, the V gene TRBV9; perhaps TRBD1 as D (6 bases). The V end lost 0 bases, the J end lost 5 bases, and 11 bases lay between the germline ends. The CDR3 is 15 amino acids. Germline CDR1 SGDLS, CDR2 YYNGEE. Here the CDR3 DNA reads TGTGCCAGCAGCGTAGCAGGGGCTGGGAATGAAAAACTGTTTTTT. It specifies CASSVAGAGNEKLFF.

The chain is built from TRBV19 and TRBJ2-1, with no clear D. The CDR3 extends over 13 amino acids. The germline gives CDR1 LNHDA, CDR2 SQIVND (reference sequence). The V and J ends lost 7 bases and 0 bases respectively, with 7 bases between them. The CDR3 loop is CASTPSSYNEQFF. The CDR3, as DNA: TGTGCCAGTACCCCTAGCTCCTACAATGAGCAGTTCTTC.

In DNA form, the CDR3 reads TGTGCCAGCAGTGACGGGAGCCGGGAGACCCAGTACTTC. Its translation: CASSDGSRETQYF. The V and J genes are TRBV28 and TRBJ2-5, with D perhaps TRBD2 (6 bases). The V gene lost 5 bases and the J gene lost 5 bases, with 12 bases spanning the gap. This CDR3 spans 13 amino acids. Germline V gene sequence: CDR1 MDHEN, CDR2 SYDVKM.

This clone was observed a few times. The chain combines TRBV7-2 with TRBJ2-5; unclear D gene. The CDR3 loop spans 13 amino acids. Germline V CDR1 and CDR2: SGHTA, FQGNSA. The V end was cut by 2 bases, the J end by 2 bases, with 6 bases between. The CDR3 sequence is CASSLSKQETQYF. For the CDR3, the DNA is TGTGCCAGCAGCTTAAGCAAGCAAGAGACCCAGTACTTC.

The chain couples TRBV9 to TRBJ1-1; TRBD1 might be the D (6 bases). V lost 3 bases and J lost 0, with 12 bases in between. The length of the CDR3 is 15 residues. Germline lookup yields CDR1 SGDLS and CDR2 YYNGEE. The CDR3 DNA follows: TGTGCCAGCAGCGCCCGTACAGGGATGAACACTGAAGCTTTCTTT. It specifies CASSARTGMNTEAFF.

This clone has just one count. CDR3 sequence (DNA): TGTGCCAGCAGCTCCTCCAAGGGGCCGGCTAGCGGGGGGATAGAGACCCAGTACTTC. Translation gives CASSSSKGPASGGIETQYF. The rearrangement links TRBV13 to TRBJ2-5; TRBD2 aligns across 11 bases. This CDR3 has 19 amino acids. V lost 4 bases, J lost 4 bases, and 17 bases stayed unmatched. Germline V gene sequence: CDR1 PRHDT, CDR2 FYEKMQ (reference sequence).

CDR3 amino acids: CASSSEYEQYF. DNA for the CDR3: TGTGCCAGCAGTTCTGAGTACGAGCAGTACTTC. J is TRBJ2-7 and V is TRBV6-6, with no clear D. Trimming shortened V by 4 bases and J by 4 bases, and 5 bases separated the two germline ends. CDR3 length equals 11 residues. Per germline, CDR1 MNHNY and CDR2 SVGAGI (reference sequence).